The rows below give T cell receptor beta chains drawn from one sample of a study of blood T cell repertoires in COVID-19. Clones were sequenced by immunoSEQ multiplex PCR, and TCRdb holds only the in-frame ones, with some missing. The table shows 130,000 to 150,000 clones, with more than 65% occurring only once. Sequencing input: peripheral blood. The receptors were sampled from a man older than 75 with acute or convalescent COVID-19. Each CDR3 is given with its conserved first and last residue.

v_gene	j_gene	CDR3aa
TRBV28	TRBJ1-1	CASSLRARVNTEAFF
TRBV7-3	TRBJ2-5	CASSILAGSQETQYF
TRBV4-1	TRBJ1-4	CASSQVRQLRSGLFF
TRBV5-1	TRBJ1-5	CASSLGSGDSNQPQHF
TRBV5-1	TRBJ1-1	CASSLGGGEKTEAFF
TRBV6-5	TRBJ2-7	CASSSPTSGTGAEQYF
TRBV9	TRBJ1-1	CASRATITGNTEAFF
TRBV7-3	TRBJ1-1	CASSLFGGTEAFF
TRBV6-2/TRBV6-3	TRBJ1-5	CASSYRGGYQPQHF
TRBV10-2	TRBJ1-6	CASSERGQGNSPLHF
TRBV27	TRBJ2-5	CASSSQETQYF
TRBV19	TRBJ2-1	CASSIRQGGSLEQFF
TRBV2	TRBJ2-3	CASSEGKAPHRYF
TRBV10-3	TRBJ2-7	CAISGDRGEQYF
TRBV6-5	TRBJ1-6	CASLGTPANSPLHF
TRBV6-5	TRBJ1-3	CASSPLLGGGNTIYF
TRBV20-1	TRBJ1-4	CSASGGTGAEKLFF
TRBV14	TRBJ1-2	CASSQSRGSGYTF
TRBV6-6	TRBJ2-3	CASSYFAGGTDTQYF
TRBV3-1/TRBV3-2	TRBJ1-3	CASSQGTGLSGNTIYF
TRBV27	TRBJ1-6	CASSLAGAYASPLHF
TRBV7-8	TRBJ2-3	CASSFQGLTDTQYF
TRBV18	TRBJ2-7	CASSPPRGQGLNEQYF
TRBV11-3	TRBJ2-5	CASSLGGTAGETQYF
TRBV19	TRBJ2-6	CASSILQGQSSGANVLTF
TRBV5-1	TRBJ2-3	CASGQGVRGTDTQYF
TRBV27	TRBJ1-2	CASSLSYRGGGYTF